The source of this T cell receptor (beta chain) is a study of blood T cell repertoires in COVID-19. Looked up from germline, CDR1 is SGHNT and CDR2 is YYREEE (reference sequence). There are 14 residues in the CDR3. Trimming removed 9 bases from V and 2 bases from J, with 17 bases in between. The cohort comprised adults aged about 18 to 100 years residing in about two dozen US areas. In the original analysis: Estimation of nucleated cell counts relied on the amplification of reference gene primers. TCRdb's copy holds only in-frame clones and misses some; the assay was immunoSEQ multiplex PCR. V, J and clone size are taken as reported in that table, and D and trimming were inferred from the DNA itself. Among around 230,000 clones listed, approximately 90% were seen once.

The TCR was taken from a woman aged 40 to 50 with acute COVID-19. Sequenced sample: PBMCs or T cells enriched from blood (not recorded which). The rearrangement uses TRBV5-4 and TRBJ1-2, with a possible D match to TRBD1 (6 bases). CDR3 nucleotides: TGTGCCATCAAGCCTCCAGGGGCGAACTATGGCTACACCTTC. Its protein product is CAIKPPGANYGYTF.